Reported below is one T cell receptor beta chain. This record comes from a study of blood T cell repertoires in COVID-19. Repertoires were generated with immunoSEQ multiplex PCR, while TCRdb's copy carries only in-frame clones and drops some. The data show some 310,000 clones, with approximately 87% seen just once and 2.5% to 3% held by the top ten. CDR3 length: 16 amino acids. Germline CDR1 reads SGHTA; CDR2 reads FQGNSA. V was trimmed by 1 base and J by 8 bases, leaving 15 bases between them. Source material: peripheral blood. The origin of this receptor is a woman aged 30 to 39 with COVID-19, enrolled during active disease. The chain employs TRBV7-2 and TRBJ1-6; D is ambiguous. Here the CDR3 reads CASSLEFGRGYSPLHF. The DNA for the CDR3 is TGTGCCAGCAGCTTAGAGTTTGGCAGAGGTTATTCACCCCTCCACTTT.